The clone carrying this T cell receptor (beta chain) was counted at least ten times. This sample is part of a study of blood T cell repertoires in COVID-19. Study as a whole: COVID-19 samples, acute and convalescent, were from the United States, Italy and Spain. T cells, B-cell-depleted T cells, or PBMCs supplied cDNA or gDNA.

The assay was immunoSEQ multiplex PCR, and TCRdb's table has in-frame clones only and misses some. Of around 67,000 clones in the sample, approximately 90% were seen once. The CDR3 covers 16 residues. The V segment lost 7 bases and the J segment 9 bases; nucleotides outside the gene matches: 10. CDR1 and CDR2 (germline): ENHRY, SYGVKD. The V gene is TRBV10-3, the J gene TRBJ2-1, with 15 bases identical to TRBD2. The sample consisted of peripheral blood. The sequence derives from a woman aged 80 or older with acute or convalescent COVID-19. The CDR3 sequence: CAIKTGLAGGLSEQFF. CDR3 nucleotides: TGTGCCATCAAAACGGGACTAGCGGGAGGCTTGAGTGAGCAGTTCTTC.